This T cell receptor (beta chain) appears in the sequencing data of a study of blood T cell repertoires in COVID-19. Study details: Specimens from acute and convalescent COVID-19 originated in the United States, Italy and Spain. T cells, B-cell-depleted T cells, or PBMCs provided the cDNA or gDNA that served as material.

This clone has just one count. CDR1 DFQATT and CDR2 SNEGSKA come from the germline V gene (reference sequence). The CDR3 length is 17 residues. Trimming pared 3 bases from V and 0 bases from J, leaving 18 bases between. Original data processing: Nucleated cell counts were estimated from reference gene primer amplification. Assay used: immunoSEQ multiplex PCR; TCRdb lists only in-frame clones, some missing. V, J and clone size are those of that table, while D and trimming were read from the DNA. This sample has roughly 80,000 clones, with roughly 76% found just once. Sequenced sample: peripheral blood. This clonotype was obtained from a man in his 70s with active or convalescent COVID-19. This chain connects TRBV20-1 to TRBJ2-1; D unresolved. The CDR3 here is CSASNMAAASSYNEQFF. CDR3 in DNA: TGCAGTGCTAGTAATATGGCGGCGGCGAGCTCCTACAATGAGCAGTTCTTC.